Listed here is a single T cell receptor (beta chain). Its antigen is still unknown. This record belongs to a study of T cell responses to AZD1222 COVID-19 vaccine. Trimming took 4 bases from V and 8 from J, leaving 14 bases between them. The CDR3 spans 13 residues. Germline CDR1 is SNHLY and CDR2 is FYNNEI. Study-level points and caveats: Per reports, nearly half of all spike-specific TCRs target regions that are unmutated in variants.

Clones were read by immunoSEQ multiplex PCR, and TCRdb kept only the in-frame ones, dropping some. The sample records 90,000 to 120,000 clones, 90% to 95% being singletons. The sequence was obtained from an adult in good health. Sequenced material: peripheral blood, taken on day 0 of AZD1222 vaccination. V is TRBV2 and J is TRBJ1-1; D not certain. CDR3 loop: CASSAIVGKEAFF. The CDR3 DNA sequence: TGTGCCAGCAGTGCGATCGTCGGCAAAGAAGCTTTCTTT.